Listed below are T cell receptor beta chains from one sample, sequenced in a study of shared clonotypes between healthy human individuals. Using immunoSEQ multiplex PCR, the repertoire was profiled, and TCRdb retains in-frame clones only, with some absent. The sample has 450,000 to 650,000 clones; around 78% are singletons. The sequencing sample was made of PBMCs. These receptors were taken from a woman aged 40-49 years in good health. Some clones in this sample may be carry-over from other donors' samples. Both conserved end residues are part of each CDR3.

V gene: TRBV6-5; CDR3 length: 14; J gene: TRBJ2-5; CDR3 protein: CASSTRTSEETQYF
V gene: TRBV28; CDR3 length: 17; J gene: TRBJ2-1; CDR3 protein: CASSLFRLAGGGNEQFF
V gene: TRBV7-6; CDR3 length: 14; J gene: TRBJ1-1; CDR3 protein: CASSPTGLNTEAFF
V gene: TRBV29-1; CDR3 length: 14; J gene: TRBJ2-5; CDR3 protein: CSVERAGRSETQYF
V gene: TRBV18; CDR3 length: 15; J gene: TRBJ2-7; CDR3 protein: CASSPRSRTLYEQYF
V gene: TRBV7-8; CDR3 length: 15; J gene: TRBJ1-5; CDR3 protein: CASSLVGQGAQPQHF
V gene: TRBV9; CDR3 length: 16; J gene: TRBJ2-2; CDR3 protein: CASSVSILKNTGELFF
V gene: TRBV6-5; CDR3 length: 15; J gene: TRBJ2-5; CDR3 protein: CASSRVWQNQETQYF
V gene: TRBV2; CDR3 length: 15; J gene: TRBJ2-1; CDR3 protein: CASNGLSGRFDEQFF
V gene: TRBV12-5; CDR3 length: 16; J gene: TRBJ2-5; CDR3 protein: CASGLGLAGSGETQYF
V gene: TRBV29-1; CDR3 length: 14; J gene: -; CDR3 protein: CSVEGGGSRYEQYF
V gene: TRBV4-2; CDR3 length: 16; J gene: TRBJ2-2; CDR3 protein: CASSHATGQGGGELFF
V gene: TRBV4-1; CDR3 length: 16; J gene: TRBJ2-1; CDR3 protein: CASSQDERTRGNEQFF
V gene: TRBV5-3; CDR3 length: 17; J gene: TRBJ1-2; CDR3 protein: CARSGLTGLQGLYGYTF
V gene: TRBV7-3; CDR3 length: 14; J gene: TRBJ2-7; CDR3 protein: CASSLGDARYEQYF
V gene: TRBV7-2; CDR3 length: 15; J gene: TRBJ1-2; CDR3 protein: CASSIGQGSGYGYTF
V gene: TRBV18; CDR3 length: 14; J gene: TRBJ2-1; CDR3 protein: CASSPAGYYNEQFF
V gene: TRBV6-6; CDR3 length: 15; J gene: TRBJ2-3; CDR3 protein: CASSLSGTSTDTQYF
V gene: TRBV5-6; CDR3 length: 14; J gene: TRBJ2-1; CDR3 protein: CASSWRLAGGEQFF
V gene: TRBV7-2; CDR3 length: 13; J gene: TRBJ2-4; CDR3 protein: CASSAGRVGIQYF
V gene: TRBV7-8; CDR3 length: 17; J gene: TRBJ1-5; CDR3 protein: CASSLLGTGFDSQPQHF
V gene: TRBV7-9; CDR3 length: 13; J gene: TRBJ1-5; CDR3 protein: CASSLVAGQPQHF
V gene: TRBV18; CDR3 length: 16; J gene: TRBJ2-1; CDR3 protein: CASSPRLAGGGNEQFF
V gene: TRBV30; CDR3 length: 15; J gene: -; CDR3 protein: CAWGALLGSNQPQYF
V gene: TRBV27; CDR3 length: 15; J gene: TRBJ2-2; CDR3 protein: CASTLTSPNTGELFF
V gene: TRBV7-3; CDR3 length: 16; J gene: TRBJ2-2; CDR3 protein: CASSDTGLAGSGELFF
V gene: TRBV5-1; CDR3 length: 16; J gene: TRBJ2-6; CDR3 protein: CASRRGDSSGANVLTF
V gene: TRBV15; CDR3 length: 15; J gene: TRBJ2-5; CDR3 protein: CATNWRGYGQETQYF
V gene: TRBV9; CDR3 length: 14; J gene: TRBJ2-7; CDR3 protein: CASSVGRDPYEQYF
V gene: TRBV11-2; CDR3 length: 14; J gene: TRBJ2-7; CDR3 protein: CASSYTPGQYEQYF
V gene: TRBV28; CDR3 length: 15; J gene: TRBJ2-2; CDR3 protein: CASSLVAGSTGELFF